This TCR beta chain emerged from a study of blood T cell repertoires in COVID-19. Turning to the study itself: The United States, Italy and Spain were the sources of the acute and convalescent COVID-19 samples.

Germline CDR1 LGHNA, CDR2 YNFKEQ. The CDR3 loop spans 18 amino acids. J gave up 0 bases and V 3 bases, and 10 bases lay outside the gene matches. The authors' processing: The authors estimated nucleated cell counts from reference gene primer amplification. Method: immunoSEQ multiplex PCR; TCRdb's copy keeps in-frame clones and lacks some. V and J calls and clone size are given by that table; D and trimming were obtained from the DNA. The table has some 210,000 clones, approximately 91% seen once. The sequenced sample was peripheral blood. This receptor was obtained from a man aged 60 to 69 who had recovered from COVID-19. The V call is TRBV4-2, the J call TRBJ2-5, with 10 bases aligning to TRBD2. CDR3 bases: TGTGCCAGCAGCCAGTATGCAACTCTAGCGGGAGACCAAGAGACCCAGTACTTC. This sequence encodes CASSQYATLAGDQETQYF.